Sequencing of this T cell receptor (beta chain) was carried out in a study of shared clonotypes between healthy human individuals. About the study: Researchers assigned three CD4 naive, three CD4 memory, two CD8 naive and one CD8 memory plate to each donor.

Evenly divided among several immunoSEQ plates was the genomic DNA of each subset. Study processing details: There were no quality scores in the junction-only immunoSEQ sequences, so filtering differed. Measured with immunoSEQ multiplex PCR; TCRdb has only the in-frame clones, and not every one. V and J calls and clone size are as listed in that table; D and trimming were resolved from the DNA. The sample records roughly 1,800,000 clones, approximately 94% being singletons. Overall study findings and caveats: Sampling covered blood only; tissue repertoires likely differ.

A word on this clone: The antigen is undetermined.

The junction had 7 bases not matched to a gene; V was cut back by 4 bases and J by 4 bases. CDR1 SGHNT and CDR2 YYREEE come from the germline V gene (reference sequence). The CDR3 consists of 14 residues. Naive CD8 cells lacked CD45RO, underwent positive selection for CCR7 and left out terminally differentiated effector memory CD45RA+ cells. This rearrangement joins TRBV5-4 to TRBJ2-5; TRBD2 agrees at 7 bases. This TCR was recovered from a man aged 18 to 30 in good health. Sequenced material: naive CD8+ T cells sorted from blood. The CDR3 here is CASSPTTSLETQYF. The CDR3 bases are TGTGCCAGCAGCCCCACGACTAGCCTAGAGACCCAGTACTTC.